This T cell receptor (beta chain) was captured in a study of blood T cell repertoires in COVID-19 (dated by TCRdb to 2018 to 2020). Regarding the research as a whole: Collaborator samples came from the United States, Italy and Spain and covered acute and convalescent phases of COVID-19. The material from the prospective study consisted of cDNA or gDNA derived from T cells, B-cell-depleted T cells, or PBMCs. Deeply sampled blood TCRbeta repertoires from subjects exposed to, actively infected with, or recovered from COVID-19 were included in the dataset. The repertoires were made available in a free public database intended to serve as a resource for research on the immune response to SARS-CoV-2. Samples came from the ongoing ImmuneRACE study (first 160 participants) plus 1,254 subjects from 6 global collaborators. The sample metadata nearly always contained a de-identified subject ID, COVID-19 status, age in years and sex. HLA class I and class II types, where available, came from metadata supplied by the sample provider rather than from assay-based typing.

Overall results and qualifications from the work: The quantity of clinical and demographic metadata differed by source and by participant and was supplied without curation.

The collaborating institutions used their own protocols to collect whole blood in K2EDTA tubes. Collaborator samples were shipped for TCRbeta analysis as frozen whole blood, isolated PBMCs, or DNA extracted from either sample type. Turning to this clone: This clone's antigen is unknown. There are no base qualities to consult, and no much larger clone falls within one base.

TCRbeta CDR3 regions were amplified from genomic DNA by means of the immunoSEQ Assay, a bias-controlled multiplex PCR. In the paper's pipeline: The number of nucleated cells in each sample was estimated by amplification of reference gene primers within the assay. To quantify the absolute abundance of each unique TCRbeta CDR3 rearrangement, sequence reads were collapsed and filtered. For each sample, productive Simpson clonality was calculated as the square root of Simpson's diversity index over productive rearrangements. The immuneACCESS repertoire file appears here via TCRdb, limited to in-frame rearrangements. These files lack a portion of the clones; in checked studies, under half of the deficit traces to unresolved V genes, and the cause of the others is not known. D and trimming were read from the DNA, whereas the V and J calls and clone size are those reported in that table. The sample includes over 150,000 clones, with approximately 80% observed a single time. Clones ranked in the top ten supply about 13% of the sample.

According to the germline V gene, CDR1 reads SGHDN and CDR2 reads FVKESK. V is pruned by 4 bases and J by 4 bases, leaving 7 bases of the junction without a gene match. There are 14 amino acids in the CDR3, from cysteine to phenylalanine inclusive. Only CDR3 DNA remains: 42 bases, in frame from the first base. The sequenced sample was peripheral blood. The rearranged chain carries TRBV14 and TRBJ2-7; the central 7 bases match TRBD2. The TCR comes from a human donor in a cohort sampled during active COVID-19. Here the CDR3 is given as CASSPAGLAYEQYF. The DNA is TGTGCCAGCAGCCCAGCGGGACTCGCTTACGAGCAGTACTTC.